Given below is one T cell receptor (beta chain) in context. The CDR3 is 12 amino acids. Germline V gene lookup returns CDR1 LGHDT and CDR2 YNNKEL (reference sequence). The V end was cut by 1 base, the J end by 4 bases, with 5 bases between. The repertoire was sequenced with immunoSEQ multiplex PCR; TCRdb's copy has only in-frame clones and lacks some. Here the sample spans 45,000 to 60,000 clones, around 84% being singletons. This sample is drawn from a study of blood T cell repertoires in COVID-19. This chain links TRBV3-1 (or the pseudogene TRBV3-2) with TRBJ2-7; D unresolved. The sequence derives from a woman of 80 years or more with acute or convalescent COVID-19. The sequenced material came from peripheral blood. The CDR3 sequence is CASSQVNYEQYF. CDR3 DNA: TGTGCCAGCAGCCAAGTTAATTACGAGCAGTACTTC.